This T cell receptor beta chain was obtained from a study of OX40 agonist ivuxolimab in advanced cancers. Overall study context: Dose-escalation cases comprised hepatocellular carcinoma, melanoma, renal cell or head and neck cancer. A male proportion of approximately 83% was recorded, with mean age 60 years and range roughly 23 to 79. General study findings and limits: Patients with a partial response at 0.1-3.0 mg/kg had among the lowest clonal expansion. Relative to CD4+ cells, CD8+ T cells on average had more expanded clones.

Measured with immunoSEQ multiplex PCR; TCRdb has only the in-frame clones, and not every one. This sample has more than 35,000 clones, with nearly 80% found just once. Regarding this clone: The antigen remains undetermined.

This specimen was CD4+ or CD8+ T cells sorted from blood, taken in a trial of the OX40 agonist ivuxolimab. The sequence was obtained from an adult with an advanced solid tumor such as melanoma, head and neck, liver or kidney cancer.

The CDR3 DNA sequence: TGCGCCAGCAGCCAAGATCGGTGGACTAGCGAGTACGAGCAGTACTTC. Translating gives CASSQDRWTSEYEQYF. This sequence joins TRBV4-1 and TRBJ2-5; 9 bases are a match to TRBD2. The end of the DNA aligns better with TRBJ2-7, so the J call may be wrong. CDR3 length: 16 amino acids. CDR1 and CDR2 from the germline V gene are MGHRA and YSYEKL.